Listed below are T cell receptor beta chains from one sample, sequenced in a study of cytomegalovirus exposure and HLA in healthy donors. This table comes from immunoSEQ multiplex PCR, and its TCRdb copy is limited to in-frame clones, with some not included. The sample contains 82,000 or so clones, approximately 74% of which appear only once. What was sequenced was PBMCs. The receptors here all came from a woman in her fifties or sixties in good health and CMV-seropositive. Both conserved end residues are part of each CDR3.

j_gene,v_gene,len,CDR3aa
TRBJ1-1,TRBV10-1,14,CASSEMDRPGEAFF
TRBJ2-3,TRBV11-3,17,CASSSQIQDSGADTQYF
TRBJ2-1,TRBV2,12,CASRSSGDEQFF
TRBJ2-3,TRBV2,15,CASTPLAGGPDTQYF
TRBJ1-5,TRBV10-1,14,CASSAGVGNQPQHF
TRBJ2-7,TRBV11-2,14,CASSLIAGVREQYF
TRBJ1-4,TRBV10-3,16,CAISRQSGTPNEKLFF
TRBJ2-3,TRBV19,14,CASSIAGNTDTQYF
TRBJ1-5,TRBV19,15,CASSTDRGPTQPQHF
TRBJ1-1,TRBV28,11,CASSFSTEAFF
TRBJ2-5,TRBV5-1,13,CASSLGQQETQYF